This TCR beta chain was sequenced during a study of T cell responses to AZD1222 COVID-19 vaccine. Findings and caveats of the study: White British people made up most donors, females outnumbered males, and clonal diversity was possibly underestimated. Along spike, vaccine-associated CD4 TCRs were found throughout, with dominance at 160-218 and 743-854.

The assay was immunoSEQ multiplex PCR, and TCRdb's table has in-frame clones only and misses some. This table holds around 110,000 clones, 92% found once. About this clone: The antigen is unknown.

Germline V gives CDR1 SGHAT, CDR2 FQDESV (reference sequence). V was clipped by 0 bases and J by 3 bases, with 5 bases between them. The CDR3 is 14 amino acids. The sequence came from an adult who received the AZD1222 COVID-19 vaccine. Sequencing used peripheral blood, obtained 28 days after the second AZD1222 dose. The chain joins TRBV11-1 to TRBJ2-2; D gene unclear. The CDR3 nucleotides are TGTGCCAGCAGCTTAGCCAGGTACACCGGGGAGCTGTTTTTT. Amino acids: CASSLARYTGELFF.